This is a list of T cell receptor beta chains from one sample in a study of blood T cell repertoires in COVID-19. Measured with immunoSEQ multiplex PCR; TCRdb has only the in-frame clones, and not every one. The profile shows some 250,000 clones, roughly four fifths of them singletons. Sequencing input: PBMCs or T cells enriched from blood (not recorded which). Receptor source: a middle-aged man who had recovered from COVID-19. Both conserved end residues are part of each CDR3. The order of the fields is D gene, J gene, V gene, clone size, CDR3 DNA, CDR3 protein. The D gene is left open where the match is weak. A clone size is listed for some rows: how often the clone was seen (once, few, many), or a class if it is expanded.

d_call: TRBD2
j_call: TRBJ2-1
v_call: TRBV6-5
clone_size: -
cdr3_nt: TGTGCCAGCATCCGGGGGGGGACATACAATGAGCAGTTCTTC
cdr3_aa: CASIRGGTYNEQFF

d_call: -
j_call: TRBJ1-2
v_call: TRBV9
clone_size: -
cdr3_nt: TGTGCCAGCATCAGAGGGATCGGGGATAACTATGGCTACACCTTC
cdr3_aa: CASIRGIGDNYGYTF

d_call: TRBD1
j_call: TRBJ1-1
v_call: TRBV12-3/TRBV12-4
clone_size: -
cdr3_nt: TGTGCCACGGGGCAGGGGGGAGCTTTCTTT
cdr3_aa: CATGQGGAFF

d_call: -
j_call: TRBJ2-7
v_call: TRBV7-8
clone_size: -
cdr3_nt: TGTGCCAGCAGCTTAGCGCCCGCCAAGAGCTCCTACGAGCAGTACTTC
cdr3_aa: CASSLAPAKSSYEQYF

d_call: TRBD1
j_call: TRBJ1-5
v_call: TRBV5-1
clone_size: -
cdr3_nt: TGCGCCAGCAGCTTGACAGGGGGCTCGTTTCAGCCCCAGCATTTT
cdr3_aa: CASSLTGGSFQPQHF

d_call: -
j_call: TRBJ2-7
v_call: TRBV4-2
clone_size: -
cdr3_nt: TGTGCCAGCAGCCAAGGGGTTGGGAGCTCCTACGAGCAGTACTTC
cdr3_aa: CASSQGVGSSYEQYF

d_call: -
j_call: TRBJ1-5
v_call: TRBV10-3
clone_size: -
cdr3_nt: TGTGCCATCAGTCAGACAGGTAGCAATCAGCCCCAGCATTTT
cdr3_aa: CAISQTGSNQPQHF

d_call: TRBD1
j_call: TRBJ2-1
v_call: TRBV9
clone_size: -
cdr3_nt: TGTGCCAGCAGCTCCAGGACAGGGAGCTCCTACAATGAGCAGTTCTTC
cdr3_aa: CASSSRTGSSYNEQFF

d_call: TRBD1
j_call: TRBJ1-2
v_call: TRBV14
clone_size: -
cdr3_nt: TGTGCCAGCAGCCATCAAGGACAGGGGGCAAGGGGCTACACCTTC
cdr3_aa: CASSHQGQGARGYTF

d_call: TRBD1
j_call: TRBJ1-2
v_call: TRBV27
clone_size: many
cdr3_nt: TGTGCCAGCACCCCAGGATTTGGGACAGACTATGGCTACACCTTC
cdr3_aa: CASTPGFGTDYGYTF

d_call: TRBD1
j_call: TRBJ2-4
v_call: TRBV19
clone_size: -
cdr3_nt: TGTGCCAGTAGCCAACAGGGGGCCAAAAACATTCAGTACTTC
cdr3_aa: CASSQQGAKNIQYF

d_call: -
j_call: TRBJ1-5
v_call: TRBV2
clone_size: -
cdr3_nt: TGTGCCAGCAGTAAGACAGAAAACAATCAGCCCCAGCATTTT
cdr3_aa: CASSKTENNQPQHF

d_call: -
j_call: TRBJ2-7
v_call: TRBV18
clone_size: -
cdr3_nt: TGTGCCAGCTCACCGGTACGGGCCTACGAGCAGTACTTC
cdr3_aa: CASSPVRAYEQYF

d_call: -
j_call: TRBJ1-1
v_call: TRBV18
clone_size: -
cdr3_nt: TGTGCCAGCTCCCAGGGGAGTAGCACTGAAGCTTTCTTT
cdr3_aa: CASSQGSSTEAFF

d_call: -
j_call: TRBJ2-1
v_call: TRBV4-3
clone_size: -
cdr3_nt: TGCGCCAGCAGCCAAGATCACGGGATAGGTGAGCAGTTCTTC
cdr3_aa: CASSQDHGIGEQFF

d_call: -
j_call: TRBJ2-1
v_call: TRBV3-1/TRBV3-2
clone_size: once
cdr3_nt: TGTGCCAGCAGCCCGACGCGTCAGGGGTACAATGAGCAGTTCTTC
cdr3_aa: CASSPTRQGYNEQFF

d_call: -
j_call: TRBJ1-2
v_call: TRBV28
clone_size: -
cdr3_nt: TGTGCCAGCAGTTTGTCAGGGTGGGGTGGCTACACCTTC
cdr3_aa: CASSLSGWGGYTF

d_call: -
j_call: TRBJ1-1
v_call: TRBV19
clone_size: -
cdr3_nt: TGTGCCAGTAGTGAAAAGGGGCGGGGTGAAGCTTTCTTT
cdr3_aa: CASSEKGRGEAFF

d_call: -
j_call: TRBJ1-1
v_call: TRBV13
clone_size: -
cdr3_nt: TGTGCCAGCAGCTTAGACGGGGGACCCTTCTTT
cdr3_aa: CASSLDGGPFF

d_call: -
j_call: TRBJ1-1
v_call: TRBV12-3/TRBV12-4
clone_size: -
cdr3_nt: TGTGCCAGCCAGGAGGGATTGAACACTGAAGCTTTCTTT
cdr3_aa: CASQEGLNTEAFF

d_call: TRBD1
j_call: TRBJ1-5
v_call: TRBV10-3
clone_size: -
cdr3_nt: TGTGCCATCAGTGGGACAGGGGAGGCCGGAGAGCCCCAGCATTTT
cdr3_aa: CAISGTGEAGEPQHF

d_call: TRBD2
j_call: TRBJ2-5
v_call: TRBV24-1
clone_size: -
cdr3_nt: TGTGCCACCAGTGATTGGACTAGCGAAGAGACCCAGTACTTC
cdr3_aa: CATSDWTSEETQYF

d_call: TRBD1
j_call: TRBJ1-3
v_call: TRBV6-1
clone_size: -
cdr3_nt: TGTGCCAGCAGTGCGCGACAGGGGCTACTCGGGGGAAACACCATATATTTT
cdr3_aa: CASSARQGLLGGNTIYF

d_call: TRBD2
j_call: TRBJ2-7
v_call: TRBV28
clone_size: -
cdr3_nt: TGTGCCAGCACCCTAGATCCGGCGGGAGGGCCGAGCGAGCAGTACTTC
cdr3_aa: CASTLDPAGGPSEQYF

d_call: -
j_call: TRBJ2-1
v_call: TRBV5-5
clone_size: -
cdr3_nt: TGTGCCAGCAGCTTTGTGGGGGGCTCCTACAATGAGCAGTTCTTC
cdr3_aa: CASSFVGGSYNEQFF

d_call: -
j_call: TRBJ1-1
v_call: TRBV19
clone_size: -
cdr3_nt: TGTGCCAGTAGTACGAACAGGGCGACTGAAGCTTTCTTT
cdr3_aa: CASSTNRATEAFF

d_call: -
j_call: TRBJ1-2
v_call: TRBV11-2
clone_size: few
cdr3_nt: TGTGCCAGCAGCTTAGCCCCAGGGAACTATGGCTACACCTTC
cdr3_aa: CASSLAPGNYGYTF

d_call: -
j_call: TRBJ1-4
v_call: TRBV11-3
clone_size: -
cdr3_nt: TGTGCCAGCAGCCTTGGAAGGAGGGCAACTAATGAAAAACTGTTTTTT
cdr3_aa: CASSLGRRATNEKLFF

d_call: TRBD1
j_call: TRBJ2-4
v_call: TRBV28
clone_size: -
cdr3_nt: TGTGCCAGCAGTTCCCCTAGGACAGGGGGGTCAAACATTCAGTACTTC
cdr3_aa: CASSSPRTGGSNIQYF

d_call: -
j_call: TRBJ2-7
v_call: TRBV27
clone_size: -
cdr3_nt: TGTGCCAGCAGTTTATTTAGATCCTACGAGCAGTACTTC
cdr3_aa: CASSLFRSYEQYF

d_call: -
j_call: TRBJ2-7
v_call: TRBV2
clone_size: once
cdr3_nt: TGTGCCAGCAGGGGGCAGGGTTACGAGCAGTACTTC
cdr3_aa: CASRGQGYEQYF

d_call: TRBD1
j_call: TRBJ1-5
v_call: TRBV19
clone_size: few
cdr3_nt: TGTGCCAGTAGTACCTTTATGGGACAGGCGGGCAATCAGCCCCAGCATTTT
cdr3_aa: CASSTFMGQAGNQPQHF

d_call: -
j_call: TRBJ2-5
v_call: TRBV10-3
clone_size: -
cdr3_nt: TGTGCCATCAGTGAGTCGAATATGCAACGGGAGACCCAGTACTTC
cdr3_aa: CAISESNMQRETQYF

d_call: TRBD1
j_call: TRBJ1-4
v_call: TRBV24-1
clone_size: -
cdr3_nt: TGTGCCACCAGTGAGACAGGGTTATTAGAGTTTGAAAAACTGTTTTTT
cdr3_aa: CATSETGLLEFEKLFF

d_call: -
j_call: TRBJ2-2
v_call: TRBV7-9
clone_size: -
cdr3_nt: TGTGCCAGCAGCCAGGGCGGAATTTTT
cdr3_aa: CASSQGGIF

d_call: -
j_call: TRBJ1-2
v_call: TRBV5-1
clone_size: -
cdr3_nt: TGCGCCAGCAGCTTCTCAGTCACTAACTATGGCTACACCTTC
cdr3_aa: CASSFSVTNYGYTF

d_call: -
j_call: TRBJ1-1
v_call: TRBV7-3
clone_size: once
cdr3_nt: TGTGCCAGCAGCCTTGGGTTGGGGCCAACCACTGAAGCTTTCTTT
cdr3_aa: CASSLGLGPTTEAFF

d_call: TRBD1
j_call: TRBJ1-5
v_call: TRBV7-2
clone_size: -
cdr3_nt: TGTGCCAGCAGGGGGACAGGGGGCAATCAGCCCCAGCATTTT
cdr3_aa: CASRGTGGNQPQHF

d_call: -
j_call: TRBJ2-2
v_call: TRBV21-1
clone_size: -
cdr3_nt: TGTGCCAGCAGCCTCCGATTTAGGGGGGGGGAGCTGTTTTTT
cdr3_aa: CASSLRFRGGELFF

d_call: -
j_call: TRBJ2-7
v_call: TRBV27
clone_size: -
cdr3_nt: TGTGCCAGCAGTTCCCGGACAAATCCGTCCTACGAGCAGTACTTC
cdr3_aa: CASSSRTNPSYEQYF

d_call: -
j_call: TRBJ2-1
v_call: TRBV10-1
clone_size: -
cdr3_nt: TGCGCCAGCAGTGGTCAGGGGCCCTACAATGAGCAGTTCTTC
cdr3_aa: CASSGQGPYNEQFF

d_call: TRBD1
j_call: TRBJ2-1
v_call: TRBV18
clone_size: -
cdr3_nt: TGTGCCAGCTCACCGGGACAGGGGGGGAATGAGCAGTTCTTC
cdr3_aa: CASSPGQGGNEQFF

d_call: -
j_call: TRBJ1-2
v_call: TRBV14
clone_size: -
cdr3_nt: TGTGCCAGCAGTAAGCCGCGGCAGGGTTCGATTGGCGGCTACACCTTC
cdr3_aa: CASSKPRQGSIGGYTF

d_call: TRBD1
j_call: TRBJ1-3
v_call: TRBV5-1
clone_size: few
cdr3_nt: TGCGCCAGCAGCTTCCTACAGGGACAGAGCTCTGGAAACACCATATATTTT
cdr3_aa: CASSFLQGQSSGNTIYF

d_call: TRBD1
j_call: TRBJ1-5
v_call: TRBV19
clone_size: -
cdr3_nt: TGTGCCAGCAACGGGGGTCGGACAGGGAATGGTCAGCCCCAGCATTTT
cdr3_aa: CASNGGRTGNGQPQHF

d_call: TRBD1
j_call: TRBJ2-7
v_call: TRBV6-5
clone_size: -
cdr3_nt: TGTGCCAGCAGGCCTGGGACAGGGGTTCGCGAGCAGTACTTC
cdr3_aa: CASRPGTGVREQYF

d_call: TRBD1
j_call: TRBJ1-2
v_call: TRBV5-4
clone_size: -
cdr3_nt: TGTGCCAGCAGCGCAGGACAGGATCCATTCGGCTACACCTTC
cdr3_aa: CASSAGQDPFGYTF